Sequencing of this T cell receptor beta chain was carried out in a study of patients and donors after allogeneic stem cell transplantation. This clonotype was observed a handful of times. Germline V lookup: CDR1 DFQATT, CDR2 SNEGSKA (reference sequence). V was clipped by 6 bases and J by 6 bases; unmatched bases: 13. The CDR3 totals 16 residues. TCRdb fed the RT-PCR reads into MiXCR, producing one record per CDR3 protein. The sample shows about 210,000 distinct CDR3 sequences, around two fifths of them seen only once. The source of this sequence is a human donor who was either an allogeneic HSCT recipient or a stem cell or donor lymphocyte infusion donor (not recorded which). It is not recorded whose cells these are; they may come from a transplant donor. The sample consisted of blood, either unsorted or a sorted T cell fraction (not recorded which). The V and J genes are TRBV20-1 and TRBJ1-5; 11 bases align to TRBD1. CDR3 protein: CSANTFGQGAGQPQHF. CDR3 DNA: TGCAGTGCAAATACCTTCGGACAGGGGGCAGGTCAGCCCCAGCATTTT.